Detailed here is one TCR beta chain. This clonotype was seen only a few times. Its antigen remains unidentified. Within one base of it there is no much larger clone, and no base qualities were kept. The data were taken from a study of early T cells in non-severe SARS-CoV-2 infection (dated by TCRdb to the early 2020s). Regarding the complete study: Because TCR sequencing was done on bulk RNA from unsorted whole blood, the alpha and beta chains could not be paired. What the study reported, not specific to this receptor: VDJdb matching was skewed toward anti-spike CD8 responses and likely underestimated virus-specific expansions, missing private and CD4 specificities.

Library creation used 5' RACE. The sequencing machine was a NextSeq 500. Unique molecular identifiers were attached to individual cDNA molecules in the TCR library protocol so that sequencing error and PCR bias could be corrected. Sequencing covered both TCR alpha and beta chains, and within each sample the abundances of alpha and beta sequences were tightly co-correlated. For the original study's pipeline: Decombinator V4 was used to perform V gene, J gene and CDR3 annotation of TCR sequences. TCRs were defined as expanded if a significant change between any two time points was detected under a Poisson model with p below 0.0001. TCR abundances were normalised to the total number of TCRs sequenced per sample and were expressed as counts per million. MAIT TCRs were defined by TRAV1-2 paired with TRAJ12, TRAJ20 or TRAJ33, and iNKT TCRs by TRAV10 paired with TRAJ18. VDJdb, accessed on 1 November 2021, was searched for TCRs annotated for CMV, EBV and SARS-CoV-2, and TCRs annotated for more than one antigen were excluded. Clones were called with MiXCR by TCRdb after fastp trimmed the public reads at Q25, and only in-frame beta chains were retained. Each CDR3 protein appears once, grouped with its most common genes and DNA. The V and J calls here are based on TCRdb, not the publication. The sample includes about 63,000 distinct CDR3 sequences, with approximately 13% observed a single time. Around 5% of the sample is taken by the ten largest.

The CDR3 measures 12 amino acids from cysteine to phenylalanine. Just CDR3 DNA is preserved here, 36 bases in frame from base 1. Trimming costs V 3 bases and J 4 bases, and their ends lie 4 bases apart. The germline V gene (reference sequence) specifies LGHDT as CDR1 and YNNKEL as CDR2. This was a case-control study nested in a cohort of healthcare workers in London, UK, who had nasopharyngeal swab PCR tests and blood samples taken every week. Healthcare workers were recruited between 23 and 31 March 2020, during the week of the UK lockdown, and were followed weekly for up to about 15 weeks. Specimen: whole blood. The rearranged segments are TRBV3-1 and TRBJ2-1; no D segment can be confidently identified. This TCR was recovered from an adult who was a healthcare worker with PCR-confirmed SARS-CoV-2 infection or an uninfected control (not recorded which). The nucleotide sequence is TGTGCCAGCAGCCAGAAATACAATGAGCAGTTCTTC. Its translation reads: CASSQKYNEQFF.